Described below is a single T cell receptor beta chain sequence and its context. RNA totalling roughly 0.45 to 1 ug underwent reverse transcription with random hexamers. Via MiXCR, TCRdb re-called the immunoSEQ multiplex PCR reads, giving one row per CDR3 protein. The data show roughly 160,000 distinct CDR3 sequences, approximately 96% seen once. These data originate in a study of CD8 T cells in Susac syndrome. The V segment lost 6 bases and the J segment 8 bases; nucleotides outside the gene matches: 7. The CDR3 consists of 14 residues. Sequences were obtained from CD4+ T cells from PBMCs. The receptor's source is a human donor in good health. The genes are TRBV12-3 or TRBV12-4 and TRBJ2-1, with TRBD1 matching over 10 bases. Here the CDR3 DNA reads TGTGCCAGCAGGACGGACAGGGGGGGAGATGAGCAGTTCTTC. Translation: CASRTDRGGDEQFF.